Presented here are 18 T cell receptor beta chains from one specimen sequenced in a study of CD8 T cells in Susac syndrome. Reverse transcription of roughly 0.5 to 1 ug RNA was performed with random hexamers. MiXCR was run by TCRdb on the immunoSEQ multiplex PCR reads, yielding one entry per CDR3 protein. The data show approximately 190,000 distinct CDR3 sequences, 85% to 95% seen once. Sequenced material: CD8+ T cells from PBMCs. The receptor set was obtained from a human donor with Susac syndrome.

This rearrangement joins TRBV7-6 to TRBJ1-1; D gene ambiguous. V lost 5 bases and J lost 3, with 25 bases in between. Germline-derived CDR1 and CDR2 are SGHVS and FNYEAQ. The CDR3 runs to 18 residues. CDR3 DNA sequence: TGTGCCAGCAGCCGCTTATCCCCCTTCGAGGAGGAGGACACTGAAGCTTTCTTT. Its protein product is CASSRLSPFEEEDTEAFF.

This CDR3 is CASSTGLVTNEQFF. The CDR3 region has the DNA TGTGCCAGCAGTACAGGACTAGTTACCAATGAGCAGTTCTTC. This chain joins TRBV2 and TRBJ2-1, with TRBD2 matching over 7 bases. CDR3 length: 14 amino acids. The germline V gene has CDR1 SNHLY and CDR2 FYNNEI. Trimming at V came to 5 bases and at J to 6 bases, leaving 7 bases not matched to a gene.

The chain carries TRBV2 and TRBJ2-7; D uncertain. This CDR3 is 11 amino acids long. From germline, CDR1 is SNHLY and CDR2 FYNNEI. V shed 8 bases and J shed 4 bases, with 9 bases lying between them. The CDR3 DNA sequence: TGTGCCAGCTACCAGAATTACGAGCAGTACTTC. Translation gives CASYQNYEQYF.

The chain recombines TRBV7-9 with TRBJ2-3; TRBD2 matches at 11 bases. The V segment lost 4 bases and the J segment 6 bases; nucleotides outside the gene matches: 9. The CDR3 runs to 16 residues. CDR1 is SEHNR, CDR2 FQNEAQ, per germline (reference sequence). The CDR3 region has the DNA TGTGCCAGCAGCTCTACTAGCGGGGGCACCCCGGATACGCAGTATTTT. This codes for CASSSTSGGTPDTQYF.

The chain joins TRBV28 to TRBJ2-7; D may be TRBD1 (6 bases). The CDR3 contains 12 residues. V was shortened by 11 bases and J by 1 base, with 12 bases between the two germline ends. Germline V gene data show CDR1 as MDHEN and CDR2 as SYDVKM. The CDR3 nucleotides are TGTGCCGTCAGGGGATTTTCCTACGAGCAGTACTTC. It codes for CAVRGFSYEQYF.

This chain links TRBV9 with TRBJ2-1; 7 nucleotides line up with TRBD1. V lost 4 bases and J lost 5; bases outside the gene matches: 3. This CDR3 contains 13 residues. The V gene's germline CDR1 is SGDLS and CDR2 YYNGEE. The CDR3 DNA reads as TGTGCCAGCAGCCCGGGACAGAACAATGAGCAGTTCTTC. This encodes CASSPGQNNEQFF.

This clonotype was counted once. The chain employs TRBV3-1 and TRBJ2-5; TRBD1 is a possible D gene (7 bases). There are 15 residues in the CDR3. Germline V gene lookup returns CDR1 LGHDT and CDR2 YNNKEL (reference sequence). Trimming stripped 4 bases from V and 7 bases from J, with 19 bases between. The CDR3 is CASSPGDRVGLTQYF. CDR3 DNA: TGTGCCAGCAGCCCCGGAGACAGGGTGGGACTGACCCAGTACTTC.

V gene TRBV28 combines with J gene TRBJ2-6, with 9 nucleotides matching TRBD1. V was pared by 5 bases and J by 3 bases, with 11 bases of the junction left unmatched. Germline V CDR1 and CDR2: MDHEN, SYDVKM. This CDR3 region has 18 residues. CDR3 sequence reads: CASSRRDREFFGANVLTF. The CDR3 DNA sequence: TGTGCCAGCAGTCGACGGGACAGGGAGTTCTTTGGGGCCAACGTCCTGACTTTC.

The gene calls are TRBV28 and TRBJ2-3; D remains unclear. Trimming took off 7 bases at V and 0 bases at J, with 20 bases between the two ends. Germline V gives CDR1 MDHEN, CDR2 SYDVKM. The CDR3 runs 17 residues. CDR3 DNA: TGTGCCAGCAACACCCCGGTACACCTAGAGAGCACAGATACGCAGTATTTT. This encodes CASNTPVHLESTDTQYF.

This clonotype was seen once. This chain uses TRBV30 with TRBJ1-1, with TRBD1 as a possible D gene (5 bases). The V end lost 1 base, the J end lost 4 bases, and 10 bases lay between the germline ends. The CDR3 is made up of 13 amino acids. CDR1 is GTSNPN, CDR2 SVGIG, per germline (reference sequence). The CDR3 nucleotides read TGTGCCTGGAGTGATGGGGGTAGCACTGAAGCTTTCTTT. It specifies CAWSDGGSTEAFF.

V usage is TRBV12-5 and J usage is TRBJ1-5; 9 bases align to TRBD1. Per the germline V gene, CDR1 is LGHNT and CDR2 is FRNRAP. The CDR3 has 17 residues. The V and J ends lost 4 bases and 6 bases, in that order; junction bases with no gene match: 13. The CDR3 coding sequence is TGTGCTAGTGGTTGGGGGAATATGGGACAGGGCTCTCAGCCCCAGCATTTT. This codes for CASGWGNMGQGSQPQHF.

This sequence joins TRBV7-2 and TRBJ2-3; 11 nucleotides line up with TRBD2. The CDR3 is 16 amino acids. The germline gives CDR1 SGHTA, CDR2 FQGNSA. Trimming at V came to 1 base and at J to 5 bases, leaving 5 bases not matched to a gene. The CDR3 loop is CASSLVAGGAEDTQYF. The CDR3 nucleotides are TGTGCCAGCAGCTTAGTAGCGGGGGGGGCGGAAGATACGCAGTATTTT.

The chain carries TRBV20-1 and TRBJ2-7; 8 nucleotides agree with TRBD1. With V trimmed by 0 bases and J by 0 bases, 4 bases remained unmatched. The CDR3 runs to 15 residues. CDR1 and CDR2 from the germline V gene are DFQATT and SNEGSKA (reference sequence). In DNA form, the CDR3 reads TGCAGTGCTAGAGACAGGGGGCTGGGCTCCTACGAGCAGTACTTC. This codes for CSARDRGLGSYEQYF.

The rearrangement joins TRBV5-4 to TRBJ1-2; TRBD1 is a possible D gene (5 bases). CDR1 and CDR2 (germline): SGHNT, YYREEE (reference sequence). The CDR3 has 15 amino acids. With 1 base removed from V and 7 bases from J, the gap between germline ends came to 17 bases. CDR3 in DNA: TGTGCCAGCAGCTTGTTTGCGGGGACTGTATTTGGCTACACCTTC. It encodes CASSLFAGTVFGYTF.

The chain employs TRBV9 and TRBJ2-3; TRBD2 is a possible D gene (7 bases). V lost 7 bases and J 4 bases, leaving 19 bases between the germline ends. The CDR3 sequence is 15 residues long. CDR1 SGDLS and CDR2 YYNGEE come from the germline V gene. In DNA, the CDR3 is TGTGCCAGCCAGCGTAGCGGAGGGGGGGCAGATACGCAGTATTTT. It encodes CASQRSGGGADTQYF. The variable domain in full, with the rest retrieved from reference TRBV9 and TRBJ2-3, is DSGVTQTPKHLITATGQRVTLRCSPRSGDLSVYWYQQSLDQGLQFLIQYYNGEERAKGNILERFSAQQFPDLHSELNLSSLELGDSALYFCASQRSGGGADTQYFGPGTRLTVL.

The chain employs TRBV27 and TRBJ2-1, with 9 bases that match TRBD1. The CDR3 loop spans 14 amino acids. V shed 8 bases, J shed 3 bases, and the junction held 5 bases outside the gene matches. Germline assignment: CDR1 MNHEY and CDR2 SMNVEV (reference sequence). CDR3 bases: TGTGCCAGCCAACAGGGGGCAAACTACAATGAGCAGTTCTTC. It codes for CASQQGANYNEQFF.

The chain is built from TRBV9 and TRBJ2-5, with 7 bases lining up with TRBD2. Germline lookup yields CDR1 SGDLS and CDR2 YYNGEE. CDR3 size: 15 residues. V was pared by 0 bases and J by 2 bases, with 4 bases of the junction left unmatched. The CDR3 is CASSVAAGEQETQYF. CDR3 nucleotides: TGTGCCAGCAGCGTAGCGGCGGGAGAACAAGAGACCCAGTACTTC. Full variable domain (remainder filled in from reference TRBV9 and TRBJ2-5): DSGVTQTPKHLITATGQRVTLRCSPRSGDLSVYWYQQSLDQGLQFLIQYYNGEERAKGNILERFSAQQFPDLHSELNLSSLELGDSALYFCASSVAAGEQETQYFGPGTRLLVL.

This chain joins TRBV7-2 and TRBJ2-3, with D uncertain. This CDR3 is built from 14 residues. Trimming removed 6 bases from V and 4 bases from J, with 14 bases in between. CDR1 and CDR2 (germline): SGHTA, FQGNSA. CDR3 sequence reads: CASRTIDLADTQYF. Written as DNA, the CDR3 is TGTGCCAGCAGGACAATCGACCTAGCAGATACGCAGTATTTT.